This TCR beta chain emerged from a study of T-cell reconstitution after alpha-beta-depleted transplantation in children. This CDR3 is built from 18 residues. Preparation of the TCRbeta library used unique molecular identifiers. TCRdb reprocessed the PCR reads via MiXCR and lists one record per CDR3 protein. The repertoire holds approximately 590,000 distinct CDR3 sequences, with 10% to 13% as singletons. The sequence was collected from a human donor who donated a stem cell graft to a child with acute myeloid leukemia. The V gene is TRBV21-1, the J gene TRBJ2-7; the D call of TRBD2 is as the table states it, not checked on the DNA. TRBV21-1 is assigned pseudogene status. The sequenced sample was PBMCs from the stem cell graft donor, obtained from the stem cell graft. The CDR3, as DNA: TGTGCCAGCAGCAAGACGGAGGTCCTCCTGCGGGTCGGCTACGAGCAGTACTTC. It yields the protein CASSKTEVLLRVGYEQYF.